The T cell receptor beta chain described here comes from a study of Graves' ophthalmopathy and Graves' hyperthyroidism (dated 2018 in TCRdb). Some background on the complete study: Peripheral blood was collected before any treatment was given, at the time of initial diagnosis. In total, 135 blood samples were TCR-sequenced: 43 ophthalmopathy, roughly 80 hyperthyroidism and roughly 17 hyperthyroidism-to-ophthalmopathy patients. For independent validation, a separate cohort was made up of approximately 19 hyperthyroidism patients plus 17 patients who later progressed from hyperthyroidism to ophthalmopathy. Following sample collection, hyperthyroidism patients were given methimazole at a starting dose of 30 mg daily, and ophthalmopathy patients were given high-dose intravenous methylprednisolone. To explore V-J signatures distinguishing ophthalmopathy from hyperthyroidism, a discovery set of 100 or so patients (43 ophthalmopathy, 57 stable hyperthyroidism) was enrolled. In 6 or 7 hyperthyroidism patients, T-cell repertoires of thyroid tissue and blood were compared. The study used TCR beta repertoire signatures to distinguish Graves' ophthalmopathy from Graves' hyperthyroidism and to predict progression to ophthalmopathy. The investigation overall reported the following: Sample size was not statistically predetermined, and group allocation was not concealed from the investigators. In validation, the model predicted ophthalmopathy progression with more than 55% sensitivity and 72.22% specificity; some 13 predicted patients were CT-confirmed with GO in a median of around 6.5 months. Most of the expanded thyroid clonotypes with a frequency above 0.001 were also detected in blood, and it was suggested that the thyroid immune response may be reflected by blood repertoires. In cross-validation, the 13-signature model distinguished ophthalmopathy from stable hyperthyroidism with about 89% sensitivity and 81.08% specificity, while in the test set the corresponding values were about 80% and 75%.

The ophthalmopathy patients had moderately to severely active disease, with a Clinical Activity Score of 3 or higher, a NOSPECS grade of 4 or higher, and a disease duration of less than 3 months. Patients with other autoimmune diseases, uncontrolled infections, pregnancy or lactation were excluded from the study. Clinical symptoms, serum thyroxine, TRAb, thyroid ultrasound and orbital computed tomography formed the basis of the diagnosis. Ficoll-Paque density gradient centrifugation was used to isolate PBMCs from about 10 ml of fresh peripheral blood. Total RNA was extracted using Trizol reagent, and RNA quality was checked on an Agilent 2100 Bioanalyzer. A distance of 12 bases separates the germline ends of V and J, which lose 8 bases and 5 bases respectively. CDR1 SNHLY and CDR2 FYNNEI are derived from the germline V gene. From its cysteine to its phenylalanine, the CDR3 spans 12 amino acids. CDR3 DNA is the only sequence kept; it has 36 bases, read in frame from the first base.

TCR beta CDR3 regions were amplified from RNA transcripts for repertoire sequencing. The first round was an RT-PCR using HTBI primers with the Qiagen OneStep RT-PCR kit, and this first round was followed by a second-round multiplex PCR, then size selection and purification. Libraries were sequenced paired-end with 100 bp reads on an Illumina HiSeq2000. Turning to the authors' computational methods: SOAPnuke was used to process the reads, removing any read that contained adapters or uncalled bases, had a mean Phred below 15, or lacked an exact match to the constant primer or identifier. COPE v1.2.5 was used to merge high-quality paired reads. Each unique nucleotide sequence was treated as a clonotype, and MiTCR v1.1 was used to align the clonotypes to the IMGT TRB V, D and J references. The analysis was limited to V-J combinations with a frequency above 0.0001, which together covered 99.2% of the repertoires. A TCR clonal expansion and chaos score per V-J combination was defined as the ratio of F50 clonal expansion to chaos observed in the TCRdist matrix. Welch's t-statistics and random forest were used to reduce the features to 10 to 15 V-J combinations, which were then used as input to a naive Bayes classifier. Thyroid-blood repertoire similarity was quantified with the Morisita-Horn index. TCRdb passed the public sequencing reads through fastp at Q25 and MiXCR, retaining productive beta sequences. Rows are unified per CDR3 protein, each entry keeping the most common DNA and genes. TCRdb, not the original authors, processed these V and J calls. The sample table lists 660,000 or so distinct CDR3 sequences, roughly 39% of them with a count of one. In total, the top ten clones hold more than 2.5% of the sample.

Notes on this clonotype: The antigen it recognizes is unknown. No much larger clone exists at a distance of one base, and base qualities are not known.

This TCR was sampled from an adult man with Graves' ophthalmopathy. The sample taken for sequencing was peripheral blood. The V gene is TRBV2 and the J gene is TRBJ1-1, with no reliable assignment of the D segment. The CDR3 reads as follows: CASQRVRTEAFF. The sequenced DNA: TGTGCCAGCCAGCGGGTTAGGACTGAAGCTTTCTTT.